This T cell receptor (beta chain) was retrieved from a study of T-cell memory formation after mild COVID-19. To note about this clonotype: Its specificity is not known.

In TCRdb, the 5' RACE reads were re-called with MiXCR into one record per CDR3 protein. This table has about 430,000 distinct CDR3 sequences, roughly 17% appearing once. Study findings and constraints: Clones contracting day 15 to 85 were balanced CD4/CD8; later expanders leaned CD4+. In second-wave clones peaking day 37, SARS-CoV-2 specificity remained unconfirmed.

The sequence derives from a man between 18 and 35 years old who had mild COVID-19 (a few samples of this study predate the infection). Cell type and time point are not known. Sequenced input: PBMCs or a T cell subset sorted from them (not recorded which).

This CDR3 is CSESKPGQGEQETQYF. CDR3 nucleotides: TGCAGTGAGTCGAAACCGGGACAGGGTGAACAAGAGACCCAGTACTTC. V usage is TRBV20-1 and J usage is TRBJ2-5, with TRBD1 identical over 9 bases. Trimming cost V 7 bases and J 2 bases; bases outside gene matches: 14. Germline CDR1 and CDR2: DFQATT and SNEGSKA (reference sequence). The CDR3 contains 16 residues.